The 32 T cell receptor beta chains listed next were all sequenced from one sample in a study of T-cell reconstitution after alpha-beta-depleted transplantation in children. TCRbeta library construction was performed incorporating unique molecular identifiers. TCRdb processed the PCR reads anew with MiXCR; each CDR3 protein has one entry. The table has approximately 97,000 distinct CDR3 sequences, 6% to 9% seen once. The specimen comprised PBMCs, sampled before TCRalphabeta/CD19-depleted stem cell transplant. The receptors derive from a boy younger than 10 with acute lymphoblastic leukemia, due to receive a stem cell transplant.

The table lists this clonotype with many counts. The chain is built from TRBV20-1 and TRBJ2-5; TRBD1 or TRBD2 may be the D gene (5 bases each). V was pared by 5 bases and J by 5 bases, with 15 bases between. Germline CDR1 and CDR2: DFQATT and SNEGSKA (reference sequence). The CDR3 runs to 13 residues. CDR3 sequence: CSAWTQGGETQYF. In nucleotides, the CDR3 is TGCAGTGCTTGGACTCAGGGCGGGGAGACCCAGTACTTC.

Ten or more counts support this clonotype. This chain connects TRBV7-6 to TRBJ2-1; no clear D. The CDR3 loop spans 13 amino acids. Trimming took 3 bases from V and 7 from J, leaving 10 bases between them. CDR1 and CDR2 from the germline V gene are SGHVS and FNYEAQ. The CDR3 bases are TGTGCCAGCAGCTTGCGCCGGAAAAATGAGCAGTTCTTC. This translates into CASSLRRKNEQFF.

This clonotype was counted a few times. V gene TRBV11-3 combines with J gene TRBJ2-2, with no clear D. V was pared by 4 bases and J by 2 bases, with 2 bases between. The germline CDR1 and CDR2 sequences are SGHNT and YENEEA. The CDR3 consists of 12 residues. The CDR3 region has the DNA TGTGCCAGCAGCTCCAACACCGGGGAGCTGTTTTTT. Its translation is CASSSNTGELFF.

At least ten counts were recorded for this clonotype. This chain uses TRBV2 with TRBJ2-2, with D unresolved. CDR3 length: 14 residues. Germline-derived CDR1 and CDR2 are SNHLY and FYNNEI. V was pared by 7 bases and J by 6 bases, with 15 bases between. In DNA form, the CDR3 reads TGTGCCAGCAACCCGCTTTCGGCTGCCGGGGAGCTGTTTTTT. It specifies CASNPLSAAGELFF. The full variable domain, completed using reference TRBV2 and TRBJ2-2, is EPEVTQTPSHQVTQMGQEVILRCVPISNHLYFYWYRQILGQKVEFLVSFYNNEISEKSEIFDDQFSVERPDGSNFTLKIRSTKLEDSAMYFCASNPLSAAGELFFGEGSRLTVL.

Ten or more counts support this clonotype. V is TRBV4-2 and J is TRBJ2-3; D is perhaps TRBD2 (6 bases). Germline CDR1 and CDR2: LGHNA and YNFKEQ. The V and J ends lost 0 bases and 2 bases respectively, with 15 bases between them. The CDR3 contains 17 residues. This CDR3 is CASSQESGQHFTDTQYF. Here the CDR3 DNA reads TGTGCCAGCAGCCAAGAAAGCGGGCAGCACTTCACAGATACGCAGTATTTT.

The table lists this clonotype with many counts. This chain uses TRBV28 with TRBJ2-3; weak D call: TRBD2 (6 bases). CDR3 length: 15 amino acids. The V gene lost 3 bases and the J gene lost 5 bases, with 15 bases spanning the gap. Germline CDR1 reads MDHEN; CDR2 reads SYDVKM. Here the CDR3 reads CASSFVGGMGDTQYF. In DNA form, the CDR3 reads TGTGCCAGCAGTTTTGTCGGGGGAATGGGAGATACGCAGTATTTT.

This clonotype was picked up a small number of times. V gene TRBV2 combines with J gene TRBJ1-2; tentatively, D is TRBD1 (6 bases). The CDR3 loop spans 15 amino acids. Germline assignment: CDR1 SNHLY and CDR2 FYNNEI. Trimming pared 7 bases from V and 6 bases from J, leaving 21 bases between. CDR3 protein: CASTYSWGAGDGYTF. Written as DNA, the CDR3 is TGTGCCAGCACTTATTCATGGGGGGCAGGGGATGGCTACACCTTC.

The chain combines TRBV7-2 with TRBJ1-6, with a tentative D call TRBD1 (6 bases). The germline V gene has CDR1 SGHTA and CDR2 FQGNSA. V was shortened by 4 bases and J by 4 bases, with 8 bases between the two germline ends. This CDR3 is built from 14 residues. The CDR3 bases are TGTGCCAGCAGCTCGGGACAATATAATTCACCCCTCCACTTT. Its translation: CASSSGQYNSPLHF. Filled out from reference TRBV7-2 and TRBJ1-6, the complete variable domain reads GAGVSQSPSNKVTEKGKDVELRCDPISGHTALYWYRQSLGQGLEFLIYFQGNSAPDKSGLPSDRFSAERTGGSVSTLTIQRTQQEDSAVYLCASSSGQYNSPLHFGNGTRLTVT.

V usage is TRBV13 and J usage is TRBJ2-7, with D possibly matching TRBD2 (5 bases). The germline CDR1 and CDR2 sequences are PRHDT and FYEKMQ (reference sequence). Between the trimmed V and J ends, which lost 5 bases and 6 bases, there was a span of 20 bases. This CDR3 contains 15 residues. The CDR3 loop is CASSPISGPRGEQYF. CDR3 bases: TGTGCCAGCAGCCCGATTTCCGGGCCCCGGGGCGAGCAGTACTTC.

This clonotype appeared many times. The V and J genes are TRBV4-3 and TRBJ1-2, with a tentative D call TRBD1 (5 bases). Germline V gene data show CDR1 as LGHNA and CDR2 as YSLEER. The V end was cut by 0 bases, the J end by 3 bases, with 14 bases between. The CDR3 runs to 16 residues. CDR3: CASSQDSGEVDYGYTF. The CDR3 nucleotides are TGCGCCAGCAGCCAAGATTCGGGGGAGGTAGACTATGGCTACACCTTC.

This clonotype was observed at least ten times. The chain couples TRBV7-2 to TRBJ2-3; 11 bases agree with TRBD2. V shed 3 bases and J 2 bases; nucleotides not matched to a gene: 1. This CDR3 spans 15 amino acids. Per germline, CDR1 SGHTA and CDR2 FQGNSA. The CDR3 region is CASSFSGGDTDTQYF. The CDR3 bases are TGTGCCAGCAGCTTTAGCGGGGGGGACACAGATACGCAGTATTTT.

This clonotype was seen ten or more times. The genes are TRBV4-3 and TRBJ1-5; D not certain. The CDR3 length is 15 residues. Deletions cut 0 bases from V and 1 base from J, with 7 bases between. Germline V gives CDR1 LGHNA, CDR2 YSLEER. The CDR3 sequence: CASSQDRGSNQPQHF. In nucleotides, the CDR3 is TGCGCCAGCAGCCAAGATCGAGGGAGCAATCAGCCCCAGCATTTT.

As concerns this clonotype: A read error may explain this, as a much larger clone is one base away. The rearrangement uses TRBV6-5 and TRBJ1-3; 8 nucleotides match TRBD1. Germline CDR1 and CDR2: MNHEY and SVGAGI. V shed 0 bases, J shed 4 bases, and the junction held 8 bases outside the gene matches. There are 17 residues in the CDR3. The DNA of the CDR3 is TGTGCCAGCAGTTACTCTACACAGGGGGTTAAAGGAAACACCATATATTTT. Its protein is CASSYSTQGVKGNTIYF.

This chain connects TRBV19 to TRBJ2-1; TRBD2 matches at 7 bases. J was trimmed by 4 bases and V by 5 bases; bases with no gene match: 8. The CDR3 length is 15 residues. Germline V lookup: CDR1 LNHDA, CDR2 SQIVND (reference sequence). This chain's CDR3 is CASSPAGGGYNEQFF. Written as DNA, the CDR3 is TGTGCCAGTAGTCCGGCCGGCGGGGGATACAATGAGCAGTTCTTC.

This clonotype occurred a few times. The rearrangement links TRBV7-9 to TRBJ1-1; TRBD1 agrees at 12 bases. CDR3 length equals 16 residues. J was trimmed by 4 bases and V by 5 bases; bases with no gene match: 8. Germline CDR1 SEHNR, CDR2 FQNEAQ (reference sequence). CDR3 loop: CASSPGDRGRSTEAFF. CDR3 DNA: TGTGCCAGCAGCCCCGGGGACAGGGGGCGTAGCACTGAAGCTTTCTTT.

Regarding this clonotype: An end of the junction differs from the germline gene, which may be a read error. The chain has TRBV5-6 and TRBJ1-2; 10 nucleotides line up with TRBD1. The CDR3 covers 14 residues. Germline-derived CDR1 and CDR2 are SGHDT and YYEEEE. The CDR3 loop reads CASSLGQGLYGYTF. The CDR3 bases are TGTGCCAGCAGTTTGGGACAGGGGCTCTATGGCTACACCTTC.

This rearrangement joins TRBV3-1 to TRBJ2-1, with no clear D. V lost 1 base and J lost 4, with 5 bases in between. The CDR3 spans 13 residues. Germline V CDR1 and CDR2: LGHDT, YNNKEL (reference sequence). The CDR3 DNA follows: TGTGCCAGCAGCCAAGTGGGATACAATGAGCAGTTCTTC. It codes for CASSQVGYNEQFF.

This clonotype showed up many times. The genes are TRBV9 and TRBJ1-5; D possibly corresponds to TRBD1 (6 bases). This CDR3 region has 15 residues. The V gene's germline CDR1 is SGDLS and CDR2 YYNGEE. The germline V and J ends were trimmed by 4 bases and 4 bases, with 15 bases remaining between them. The CDR3 DNA sequence: TGTGCCAGCAGCCCCACAGGGTCCGTTAATCAGCCCCAGCATTTT. Residues: CASSPTGSVNQPQHF.

This clonotype was picked up many times. CDR3 region: CASSERGWDSSYEQYF. Here the CDR3 DNA reads TGTGCCAGCAGTGAAAGGGGTTGGGACAGCAGCTACGAGCAGTACTTC. The gene calls are TRBV2 and TRBJ2-7, with 7 bases that match TRBD1. Germline values: CDR1 SNHLY, CDR2 FYNNEI. V lost 2 bases and J lost 3; bases outside the gene matches: 10. The CDR3 consists of 16 residues.

This clonotype was counted only a few times. This chain connects TRBV10-2 to TRBJ2-7, with 7 nucleotides matching TRBD1. Per germline, CDR1 WSHSY and CDR2 SAAADI. Unmatched junction bases numbered 5, after V lost 4 bases and J lost 2 bases. The CDR3 covers 14 residues. CDR3 nucleotides: TGCGCCAGCAGTGTTGACAGGGCAACCTACGAGCAGTACTTC. This codes for CASSVDRATYEQYF.

The rearrangement links TRBV20-1 to TRBJ2-1; 8 bases fit TRBD1. The trim removed 3 bases at V and 7 bases at J, leaving 8 bases unmatched. There are 14 residues in the CDR3. The germline V gene has CDR1 DFQATT and CDR2 SNEGSKA (reference sequence). The CDR3 nucleotides are TGCAGTGCTAGGGCCGGGACAGGACTAAATGAGCAGTTCTTC. This sequence encodes CSARAGTGLNEQFF.

This clonotype was recorded at least ten times. The V and J genes are TRBV5-1 and TRBJ2-1, with D perhaps given as TRBD1 or TRBD2 (6 bases each). Germline V gene sequence: CDR1 SGHRS, CDR2 YFSETQ. V was cut by 4 bases and J by 5 bases, with 22 bases left in between. The CDR3 is made up of 17 amino acids. The CDR3 loop is CASSRGQGSVGDNEQFF. DNA for the CDR3: TGCGCCAGCAGCCGGGGGCAGGGCAGCGTAGGGGACAATGAGCAGTTCTTC.

Only a few counts were recorded for this clonotype. This chain's CDR3 is CASSLNLGANTGELFF. DNA for the CDR3: TGTGCCAGCAGCTTAAATCTGGGGGCGAACACCGGGGAGCTGTTTTTT. The genes are TRBV7-6 and TRBJ2-2; D is perhaps TRBD1 or TRBD2 (5 bases each). The V gene's germline CDR1 is SGHVS and CDR2 FNYEAQ. The V gene lost 2 bases and the J gene lost 0 bases, with 10 bases spanning the gap. The CDR3 runs to 16 residues.

To note about this clonotype: A clone one base away is much larger, so this may be a read error. The chain joins TRBV27 to TRBJ1-6; 7 bases match TRBD1. The CDR3 is made up of 15 amino acids. The germline V gene has CDR1 MNHEY and CDR2 SMNVEV (reference sequence). CDR3 DNA sequence: TGTGCCAGCAGTTTGTGGGACAGCCCTAGTTCACCCCTCAACTTT. This translates into CASSLWDSPSSPLNF.

This clonotype was observed at least ten times. The chain carries TRBV6-4 and TRBJ2-1, with D uncertain. The CDR3 extends over 14 amino acids. Trimming took off 0 bases at V and 7 bases at J, with 10 bases between the two ends. Germline CDR1 MRHNA, CDR2 SNTAGT. CDR3: CASSDSSDPNEQFF. In DNA, the CDR3 is TGTGCCAGCAGTGACTCGAGTGACCCTAATGAGCAGTTCTTC.

This chain joins TRBV4-2 and TRBJ2-1; 12 bases line up with TRBD2. V gave up 4 bases and J gave up 6 bases; unmatched junction bases: 7. CDR3 length: 16 residues. Germline CDR1 reads LGHNA; CDR2 reads YNFKEQ. CDR3 residues: CASSPASGGASNEQFF. DNA for the CDR3: TGTGCCAGCAGCCCAGCTAGCGGGGGGGCCTCCAATGAGCAGTTCTTC.

This clonotype was detected many times. The chain links TRBV5-1 to TRBJ2-7, with D unresolved. Germline V gives CDR1 SGHRS, CDR2 YFSETQ. CDR3 length equals 13 residues. The V gene lost 4 bases and the J gene lost 3 bases, with 11 bases spanning the gap. The CDR3 DNA is TGCGCCAGCAGCCAGGACGGAAACTACGAGCAGTACTTC. Amino acids: CASSQDGNYEQYF.

In its sample, this clonotype was seen many times. The chain combines TRBV3-1 with TRBJ1-5; unclear D gene. Per the germline V gene, CDR1 is LGHDT and CDR2 is YNNKEL (reference sequence). Deletions cut 0 bases from V and 7 bases from J, with 7 bases between. This CDR3 spans 13 amino acids. CDR3 DNA: TGTGCCAGCAGCCAAGATCTGGTACAGCCCCAGCATTTT. Translated, it gives CASSQDLVQPQHF.

This sequence joins TRBV7-9 and TRBJ1-1, with D possibly matching TRBD1 (5 bases). The CDR3 covers 14 residues. Germline V gene lookup returns CDR1 SEHNR and CDR2 FQNEAQ (reference sequence). Trimming removed 4 bases at V and 5 bases at J, with 14 bases between. The DNA of the CDR3 is TGTGCCAGCAGCTCGGGGGGGTCCGTTACTGAAGCTTTCTTT. It codes for CASSSGGSVTEAFF.

In its sample, this clonotype was seen a few times. This chain joins TRBV29-1 and TRBJ2-7; D is uncertain. V lost 6 bases, J lost 0 bases, and 12 bases lay in between. Germline CDR1 reads SQVTM; CDR2 reads ANQGSEA. CDR3 length: 13 amino acids. The CDR3 reads CSVMLRFSYEQYF. The CDR3 DNA is TGCAGCGTGATGTTAAGGTTCTCCTACGAGCAGTACTTC.

This clonotype was counted between two and nine times. The chain recombines TRBV5-5 with TRBJ1-2; D may be TRBD1 (5 bases). Germline lookup yields CDR1 SGHKS and CDR2 YYEKEE (reference sequence). The CDR3 runs 13 residues. V lost 3 bases and J lost 0, with 6 bases in between. CDR3 bases: TGTGCCAGCAGCTCACAGGCTAACTATGGCTACACCTTC. The encoded protein is CASSSQANYGYTF.

The sample holds many counts of this clonotype. The rearrangement uses TRBV11-2 and TRBJ2-1; D gene unclear. Between the trimmed V and J ends, which lost 1 base and 7 bases, there was a span of 2 bases. CDR1 is SGHAT, CDR2 FQNNGV, per germline. CDR3 length: 11 amino acids. The DNA of the CDR3 is TGTGCCAGCAGCTTAGCTAATGAGCAGTTCTTC. Its protein product is CASSLANEQFF. Variable domain in full (rest from reference TRBV11-2 and TRBJ2-1): EAGVAQSPRYKIIEKRQSVAFWCNPISGHATLYWYQQILGQGPKLLIQFQNNGVVDDSQLPKDRFSAERLKGVDSTLKIQPAKLEDSAVYLCASSLANEQFFGPGTRLTVL.